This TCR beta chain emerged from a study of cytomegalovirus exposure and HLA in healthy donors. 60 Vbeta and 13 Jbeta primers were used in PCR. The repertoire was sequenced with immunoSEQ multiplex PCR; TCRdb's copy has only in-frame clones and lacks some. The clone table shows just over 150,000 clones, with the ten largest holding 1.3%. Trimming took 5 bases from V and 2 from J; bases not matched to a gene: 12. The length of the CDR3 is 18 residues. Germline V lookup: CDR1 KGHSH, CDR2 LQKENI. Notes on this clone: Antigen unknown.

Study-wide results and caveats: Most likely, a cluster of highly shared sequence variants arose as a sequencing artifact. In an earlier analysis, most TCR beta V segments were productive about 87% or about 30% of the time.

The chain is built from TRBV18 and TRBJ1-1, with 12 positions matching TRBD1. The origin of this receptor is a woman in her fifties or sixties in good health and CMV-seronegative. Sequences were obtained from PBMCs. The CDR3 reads CASSSTGTGGGSNTEAFF. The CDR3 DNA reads TGTGCCAGCTCATCGACCGGGACAGGGGGCGGAAGTAACACTGAAGCTTTCTTT.